This T cell receptor beta chain derives from a study of CD8 T cells in Susac syndrome. This CDR3 spans 13 amino acids. V dropped 6 bases and J dropped 2; count of bases not matched to a gene: 4. The control group consisted of healthy donors matched for age and sex. Negative isolation was used for CD8+ and CD4+ T cells, and FACS enrichment was applied to TEMRA cells. Reverse transcription of 0.5 to 1 ug RNA was performed with random hexamers. Multiplex immunoSEQ PCR targeted 54 Vbeta and 13 Jbeta TCR beta segments. TCRdb re-derived calls from the immunoSEQ multiplex PCR reads in MiXCR, one entry per CDR3 protein. The repertoire consists of about 140,000 distinct CDR3 sequences, with approximately 93% occurring once and the leading ten covering less than 0.095%.

This chain connects TRBV12-3 or TRBV12-4 to TRBJ2-7; 7 bases match TRBD1. Sequenced: CD4+ T cells from PBMCs. The receptor's source is a human donor in good health. The CDR3 spells CASSRGQTYEQYF. Here the CDR3 DNA reads TGTGCCAGCAGCCGGGGACAGACCTACGAGCAGTACTTC.